Sequencing of this T cell receptor beta chain was carried out in a study of T cell repertoires in cytomegalovirus infection. J gave up 7 bases and V 5 bases, and 17 bases lay outside the gene matches. The CDR3 spans 16 residues. CDR1 is SGHTA and CDR2 is FQGNSA in the germline V gene. On this clonotype itself: Its antigen remains unidentified.

Each CDR3 protein is one row after TCRdb ran MiXCR on the reads. Of about 470,000 distinct CDR3 sequences listed, under 55% were seen once; the top ten hold approximately 40%. Study findings and constraints: The ex vivo response was dominated by HLA-C-restricted CMV-specific TCR beta clonotypes.

This receptor was taken from a human donor in good health (CMV status not recorded). Some clones in this sample may be carry-over from other donors' samples. The rearrangement links TRBV7-2 to TRBJ2-7; 7 bases match TRBD2. Here the sequenced sample was cultured PBMCs, taken from culture after CMV antigen stimulation. As DNA, the CDR3 is TGTGCCAGCAGCACCCACAACCCCATCCTCGGGGGGGAGCAGTACTTC. Its protein is CASSTHNPILGGEQYF.